What follows are 3 T cell receptor beta chains derived from one specimen sequenced in a study of CD8+CD57+ T cells in acquired aplastic anemia (dated by TCRdb to between 2018 and 2020). Reads for this sample came from an Illumina HiSeq 2000. TCR beta VDJ combination and CDR3 sequence profiling used genomic DNA as the template. The public reads were run again by TCRdb, first through fastp at Q25 and then through MiXCR, and only productive beta chains were kept. Every entry covers one CDR3 protein and lists the most common genes and DNA from its rows. The sample yields approximately 250,000 distinct CDR3 sequences; 70% to 85% were counted once. The leading ten clones occupy around 40% of the sample. The patients picked for sequencing were ones in whom flow cytometry had shown an expansion of CD8+CD57+ cells. Input material: sorted CD4+, CD8+, or CD8+CD57+ T cells (not recorded which) from PBMCs. These receptors were taken from a human donor with aplastic anemia.

Of note for this clonotype: An end of the junction differs from the germline gene, which may be a read error. CDR3: CASSLRTYNSPLHHF. The CDR3 region has the DNA TGTGCCAGCAGCTTGAGGACCTATAATTCACCCCTCCACCACTTC. The rearrangement uses TRBV7-6 and TRBJ2-7; D uncertain. The CDR3 is 15 amino acids. Germline V CDR1 and CDR2: SGHVS, FNYEAQ.

The chain has TRBV5-4 and TRBJ2-5; D not resolved. Between the trimmed V and J ends, which lost 3 bases and 1 base, there was a span of 10 bases. Germline V gene data show CDR1 as SGHNT and CDR2 as YYREEE (reference sequence). CDR3 length: 14 residues. The CDR3 is CASSCGCGQETQYF. CDR3 bases: TGTGCCAGCAGCTGTGGTTGCGGCCAAGAGACCCAGTACTTC.

This chain joins TRBV29-1 and TRBJ1-1, with D perhaps TRBD1 (6 bases). This CDR3 contains 14 residues. Per germline, CDR1 SQVTM and CDR2 ANQGSEA. Trimming cost V 6 bases and J 4 bases, with 18 bases left between them. The CDR3 here is CSVVPQGRATEAFF. In DNA form, the CDR3 reads TGCAGCGTCGTCCCCCAGGGGAGAGCCACTGAAGCTTTCTTT.